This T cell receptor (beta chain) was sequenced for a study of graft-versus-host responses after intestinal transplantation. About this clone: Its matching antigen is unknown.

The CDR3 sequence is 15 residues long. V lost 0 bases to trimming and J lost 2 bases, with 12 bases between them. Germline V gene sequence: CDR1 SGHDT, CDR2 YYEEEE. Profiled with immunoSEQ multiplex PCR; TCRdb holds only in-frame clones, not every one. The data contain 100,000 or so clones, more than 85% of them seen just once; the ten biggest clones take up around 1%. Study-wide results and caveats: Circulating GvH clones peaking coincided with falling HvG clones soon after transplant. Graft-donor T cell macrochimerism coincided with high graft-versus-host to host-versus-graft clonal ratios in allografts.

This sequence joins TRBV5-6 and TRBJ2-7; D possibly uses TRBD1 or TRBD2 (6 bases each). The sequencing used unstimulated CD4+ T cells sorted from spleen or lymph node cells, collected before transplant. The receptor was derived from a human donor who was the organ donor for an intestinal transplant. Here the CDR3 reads CASSLVRGLTYEQYF. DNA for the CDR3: TGTGCCAGCAGCTTGGTCCGGGGGCTGACCTACGAGCAGTACTTC.